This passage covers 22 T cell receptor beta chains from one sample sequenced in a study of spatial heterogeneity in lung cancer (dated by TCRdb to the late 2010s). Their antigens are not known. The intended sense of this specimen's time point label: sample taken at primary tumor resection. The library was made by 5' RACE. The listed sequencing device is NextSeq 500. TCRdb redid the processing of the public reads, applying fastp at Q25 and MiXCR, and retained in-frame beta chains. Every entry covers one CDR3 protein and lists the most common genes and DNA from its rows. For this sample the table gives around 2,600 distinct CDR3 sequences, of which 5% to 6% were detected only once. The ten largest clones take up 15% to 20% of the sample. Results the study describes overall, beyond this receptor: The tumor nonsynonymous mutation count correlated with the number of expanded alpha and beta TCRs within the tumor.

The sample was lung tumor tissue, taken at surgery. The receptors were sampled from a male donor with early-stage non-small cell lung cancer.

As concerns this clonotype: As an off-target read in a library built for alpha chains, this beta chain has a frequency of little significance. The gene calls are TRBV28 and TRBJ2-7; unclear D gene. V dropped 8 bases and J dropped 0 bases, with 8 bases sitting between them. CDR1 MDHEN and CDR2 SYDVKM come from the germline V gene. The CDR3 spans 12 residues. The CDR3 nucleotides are TGTGCCAGCCGGGCCTACTCCTACGAGCAGTACTTC. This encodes CASRAYSYEQYF.

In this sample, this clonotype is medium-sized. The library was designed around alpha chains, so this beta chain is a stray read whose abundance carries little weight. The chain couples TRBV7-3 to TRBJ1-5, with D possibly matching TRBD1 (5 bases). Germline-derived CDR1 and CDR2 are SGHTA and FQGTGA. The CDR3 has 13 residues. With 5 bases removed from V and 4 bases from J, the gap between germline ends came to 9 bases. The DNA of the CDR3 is TGTGCCAGCAGCCAGACAGATAATCAGCCCCAGCATTTT. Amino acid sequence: CASSQTDNQPQHF.

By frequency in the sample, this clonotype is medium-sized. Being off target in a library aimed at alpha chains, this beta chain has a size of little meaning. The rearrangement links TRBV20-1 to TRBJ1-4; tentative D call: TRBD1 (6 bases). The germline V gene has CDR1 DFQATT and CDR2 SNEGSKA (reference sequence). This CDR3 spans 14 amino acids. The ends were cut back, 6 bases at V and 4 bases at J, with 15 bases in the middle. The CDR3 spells CSAKGQSFNEKLFF. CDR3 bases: TGCAGTGCAAAAGGACAGAGCTTTAATGAAAAACTGTTTTTT.

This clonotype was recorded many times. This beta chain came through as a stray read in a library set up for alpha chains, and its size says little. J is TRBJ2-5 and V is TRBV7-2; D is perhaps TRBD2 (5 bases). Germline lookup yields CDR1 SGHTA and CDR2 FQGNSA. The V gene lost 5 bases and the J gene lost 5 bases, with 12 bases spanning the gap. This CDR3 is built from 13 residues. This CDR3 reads CASSAPTGETQYF. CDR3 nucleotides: TGTGCCAGCAGCGCCCCAACGGGGGAGACCCAGTACTTC.

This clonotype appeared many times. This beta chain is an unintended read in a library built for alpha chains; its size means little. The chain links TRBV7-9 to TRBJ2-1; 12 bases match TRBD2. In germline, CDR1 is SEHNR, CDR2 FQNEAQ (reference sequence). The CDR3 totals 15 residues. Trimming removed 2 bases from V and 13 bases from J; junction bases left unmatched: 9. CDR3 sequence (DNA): TGTGCCAGCAGCTTAAGCCTAGCGGGGGGGCCAGAACAGTTCTTC. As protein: CASSLSLAGGPEQFF.

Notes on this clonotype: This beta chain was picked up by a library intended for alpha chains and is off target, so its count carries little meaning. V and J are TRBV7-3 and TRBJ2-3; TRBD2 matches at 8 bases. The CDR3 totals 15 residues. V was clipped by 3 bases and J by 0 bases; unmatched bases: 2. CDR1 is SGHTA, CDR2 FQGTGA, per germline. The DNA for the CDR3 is TGTGCCAGCAGCTTCGCGGGAGGCAGCACAGATACGCAGTATTTT. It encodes CASSFAGGSTDTQYF.

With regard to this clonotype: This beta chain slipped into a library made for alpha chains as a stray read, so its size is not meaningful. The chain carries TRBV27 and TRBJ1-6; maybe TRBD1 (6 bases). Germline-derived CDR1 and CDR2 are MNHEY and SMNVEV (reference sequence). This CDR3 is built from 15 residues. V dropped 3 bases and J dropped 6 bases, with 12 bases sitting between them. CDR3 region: CASSLARQVNSPLHF. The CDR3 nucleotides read TGTGCCAGCAGTTTGGCTAGACAGGTTAATTCACCCCTCCACTTT.

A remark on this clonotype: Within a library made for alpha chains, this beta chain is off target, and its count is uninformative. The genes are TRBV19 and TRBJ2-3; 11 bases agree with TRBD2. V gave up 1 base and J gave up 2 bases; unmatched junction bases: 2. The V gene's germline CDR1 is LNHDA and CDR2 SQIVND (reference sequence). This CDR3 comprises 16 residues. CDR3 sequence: CASSIGLAGITDTQYF. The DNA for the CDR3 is TGTGCCAGTAGTATAGGACTAGCGGGGATCACAGATACGCAGTATTTT.

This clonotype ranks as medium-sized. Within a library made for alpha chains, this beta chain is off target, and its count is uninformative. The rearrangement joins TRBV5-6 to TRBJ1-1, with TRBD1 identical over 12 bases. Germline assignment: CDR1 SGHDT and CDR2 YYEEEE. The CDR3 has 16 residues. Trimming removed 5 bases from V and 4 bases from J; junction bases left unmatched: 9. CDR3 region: CASRDGTGGFGTEAFF. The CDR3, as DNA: TGTGCCAGCAGGGATGGGACAGGGGGCTTCGGCACTGAAGCTTTCTTT. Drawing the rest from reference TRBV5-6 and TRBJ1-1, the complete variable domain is DAGVTQSPTHLIKTRGQQVTLRCSPKSGHDTVSWYQQALGQGPQFIFQYYEEEERQRGNFPDRFSGHQFPNYSSELNVNALLLGDSALYLCASRDGTGGFGTEAFFGQGTRLTVV.

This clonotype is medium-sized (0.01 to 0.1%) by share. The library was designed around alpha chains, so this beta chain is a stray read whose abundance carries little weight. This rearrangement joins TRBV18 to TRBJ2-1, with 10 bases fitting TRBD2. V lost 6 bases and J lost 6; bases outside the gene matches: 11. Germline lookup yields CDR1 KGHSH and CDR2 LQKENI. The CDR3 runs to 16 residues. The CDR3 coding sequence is TGTGCCAGCTCTCCTCCTACTAGCGGGACGCTCAATGAGCAGTTCTTC. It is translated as CASSPPTSGTLNEQFF.

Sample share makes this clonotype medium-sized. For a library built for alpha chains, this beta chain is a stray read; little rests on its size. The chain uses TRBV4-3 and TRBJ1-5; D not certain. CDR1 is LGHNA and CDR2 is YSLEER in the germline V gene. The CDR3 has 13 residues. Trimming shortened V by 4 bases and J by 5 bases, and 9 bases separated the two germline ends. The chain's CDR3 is CASSPGLDQPQHF. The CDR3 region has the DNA TGCGCCAGCAGCCCTGGGCTCGATCAGCCCCAGCATTTT.

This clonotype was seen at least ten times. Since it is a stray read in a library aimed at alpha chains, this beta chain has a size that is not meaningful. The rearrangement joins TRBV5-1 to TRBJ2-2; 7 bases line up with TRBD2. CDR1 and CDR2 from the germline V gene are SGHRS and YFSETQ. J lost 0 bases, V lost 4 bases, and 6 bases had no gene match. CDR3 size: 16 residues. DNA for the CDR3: TGCGCCAGCAGCCCCCAAGCGGGGACGAACACCGGGGAGCTGTTTTTT. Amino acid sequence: CASSPQAGTNTGELFF.

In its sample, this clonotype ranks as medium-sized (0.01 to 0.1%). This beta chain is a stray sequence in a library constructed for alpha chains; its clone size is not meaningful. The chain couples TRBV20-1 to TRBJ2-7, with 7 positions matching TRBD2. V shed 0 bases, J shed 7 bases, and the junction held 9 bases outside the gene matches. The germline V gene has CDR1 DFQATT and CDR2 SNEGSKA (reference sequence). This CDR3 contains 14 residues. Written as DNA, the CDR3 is TGCAGTGCTAGAGATCCAAGAGTTAGCGGGGAGCAGTACTTC. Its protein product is CSARDPRVSGEQYF.

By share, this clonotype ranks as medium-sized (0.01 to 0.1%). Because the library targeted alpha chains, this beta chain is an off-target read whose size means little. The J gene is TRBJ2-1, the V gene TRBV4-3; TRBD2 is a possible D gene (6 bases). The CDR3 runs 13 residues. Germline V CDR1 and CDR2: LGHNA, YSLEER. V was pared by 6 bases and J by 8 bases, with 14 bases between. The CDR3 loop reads CASSPYSGDEQFF. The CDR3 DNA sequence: TGCGCCAGCAGTCCCTATAGCGGCGATGAGCAGTTCTTC.

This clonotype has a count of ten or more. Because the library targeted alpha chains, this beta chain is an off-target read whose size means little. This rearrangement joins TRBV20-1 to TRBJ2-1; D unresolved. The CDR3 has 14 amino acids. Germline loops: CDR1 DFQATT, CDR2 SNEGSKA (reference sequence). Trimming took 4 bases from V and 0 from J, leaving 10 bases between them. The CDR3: CSANPPDSYNEQFF. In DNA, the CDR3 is TGCAGTGCTAACCCCCCTGACTCCTACAATGAGCAGTTCTTC.

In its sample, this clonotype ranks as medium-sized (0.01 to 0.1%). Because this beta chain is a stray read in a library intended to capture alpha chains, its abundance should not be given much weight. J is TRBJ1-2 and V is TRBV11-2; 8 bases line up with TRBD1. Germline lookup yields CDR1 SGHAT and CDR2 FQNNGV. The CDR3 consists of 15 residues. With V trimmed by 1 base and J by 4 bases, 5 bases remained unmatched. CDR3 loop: CASSLAGTGSYGYTF. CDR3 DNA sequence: TGTGCCAGCAGCTTAGCCGGGACAGGTTCCTATGGCTACACCTTC. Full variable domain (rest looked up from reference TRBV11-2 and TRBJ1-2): EAGVAQSPRYKIIEKRQSVAFWCNPISGHATLYWYQQILGQGPKLLIQFQNNGVVDDSQLPKDRFSAERLKGVDSTLKIQPAKLEDSAVYLCASSLAGTGSYGYTFGSGTRLTVV.

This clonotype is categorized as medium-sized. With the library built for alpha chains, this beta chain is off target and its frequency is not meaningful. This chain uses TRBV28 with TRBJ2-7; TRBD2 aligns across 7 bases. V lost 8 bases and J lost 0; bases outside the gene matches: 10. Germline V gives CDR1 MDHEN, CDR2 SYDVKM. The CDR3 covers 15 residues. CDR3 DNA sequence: TGTGCCAGCCTCCCCGCTAGCGGAAGCTCCTACGAGCAGTACTTC. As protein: CASLPASGSSYEQYF. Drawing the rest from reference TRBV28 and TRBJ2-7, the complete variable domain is DVKVTQSSRYLVKRTGEKVFLECVQDMDHENMFWYRQDPGLGLRLIYFSYDVKMKEKGDIPEGYSVSREKKERFSLILESASTNQTSMYLCASLPASGSSYEQYFGPGTRLTVT.

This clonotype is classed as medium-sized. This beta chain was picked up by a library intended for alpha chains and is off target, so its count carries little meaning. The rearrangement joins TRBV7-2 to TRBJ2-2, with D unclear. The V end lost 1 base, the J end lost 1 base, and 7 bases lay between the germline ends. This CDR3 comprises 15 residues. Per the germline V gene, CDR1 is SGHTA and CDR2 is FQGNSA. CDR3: CASSLGLGNTGELFF. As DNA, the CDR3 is TGTGCCAGCAGCTTAGGTTTAGGGAACACCGGGGAGCTGTTTTTT.

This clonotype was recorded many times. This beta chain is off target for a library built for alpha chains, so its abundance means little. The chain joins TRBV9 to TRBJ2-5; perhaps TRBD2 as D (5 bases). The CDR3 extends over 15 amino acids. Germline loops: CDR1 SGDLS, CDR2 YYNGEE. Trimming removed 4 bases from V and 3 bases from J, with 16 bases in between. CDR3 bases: TGTGCCAGCAGCCCCAATTTTTTCGGGGAAGAGACCCAGTACTTC. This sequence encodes CASSPNFFGEETQYF.

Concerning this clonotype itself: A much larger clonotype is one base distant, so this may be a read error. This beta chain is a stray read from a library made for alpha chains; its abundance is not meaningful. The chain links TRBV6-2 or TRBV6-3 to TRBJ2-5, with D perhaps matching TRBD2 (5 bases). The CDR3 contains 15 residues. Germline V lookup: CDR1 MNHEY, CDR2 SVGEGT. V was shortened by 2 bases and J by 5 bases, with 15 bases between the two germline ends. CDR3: CASSYGGWFGETQYF. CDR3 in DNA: TGTGCCAGCAGTTACGGCGGGTGGTTCGGCGAGACCCAGTACTTC.

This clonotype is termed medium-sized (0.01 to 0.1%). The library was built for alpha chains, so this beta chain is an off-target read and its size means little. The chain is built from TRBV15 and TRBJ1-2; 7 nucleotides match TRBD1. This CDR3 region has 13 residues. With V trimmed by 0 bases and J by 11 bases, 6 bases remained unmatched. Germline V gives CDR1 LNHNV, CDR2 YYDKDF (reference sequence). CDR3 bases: TGTGCCACCAGCAGAGACAGGGGGAGTGGATACACCTTC. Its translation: CATSRDRGSGYTF.

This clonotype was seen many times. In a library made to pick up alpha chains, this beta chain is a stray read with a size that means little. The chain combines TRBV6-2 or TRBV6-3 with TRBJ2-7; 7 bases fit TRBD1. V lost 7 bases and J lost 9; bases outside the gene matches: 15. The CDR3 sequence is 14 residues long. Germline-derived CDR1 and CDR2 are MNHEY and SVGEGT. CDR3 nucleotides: TGTGCCAGCACCCCGGGACAGCCTCCCCTACGGCAGTACTTC. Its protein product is CASTPGQPPLRQYF.